This T cell receptor (beta chain) appears in the sequencing data of a study of T cell responses to AZD1222 COVID-19 vaccine. Sequenced by immunoSEQ multiplex PCR; TCRdb stores in-frame clones only, minus some. The profile covers around 110,000 clones, with under 95% appearing a single time and 20% to 25% taken by the ten largest. There are 14 residues in the CDR3. Trimming removed 3 bases at V and 2 bases at J, with 11 bases between. Germline values: CDR1 SGHRS, CDR2 YFSETQ. A word on this clone: The antigen is undetermined.

Study observations and caveats: Among spike-specific TCRs, nearly half reportedly target unmutated variant regions. Most donors were white British, females outnumbered males, and clonal diversity was possibly underestimated. Mapped onto spike, vaccine-associated CD4 TCRs spanned it and were dominant at 160-218 and 743-854.

The sample consisted of peripheral blood, taken on day 0 of AZD1222 vaccination. The origin of this receptor is an adult in good health. V is TRBV5-1 and J is TRBJ1-1, with unresolved D. The CDR3 nucleotides read TGCGCCAGCAGCTCCGTAACCTCAAACACTGAAGCTTTCTTT. This sequence encodes CASSSVTSNTEAFF.